What follows is one T cell receptor beta chain and its context. Antigen unknown. 60 Vbeta and 13 Jbeta primers were used in PCR. Using immunoSEQ multiplex PCR, the repertoire was profiled, and TCRdb retains in-frame clones only, with some absent. Among over 40,000 clones listed, roughly 73% were seen once. The data originate from a study of cytomegalovirus exposure and HLA in healthy donors. Overall study results and limits: Excluded: some indistinguishable V segments such as TRBV6-2 and TRBV6-3.

Trimming pared 3 bases from V and 10 bases from J, leaving 16 bases between. The V gene's germline CDR1 is GTSNPN and CDR2 SVGIG (reference sequence). This CDR3 has 14 residues. The sequence was obtained from a woman aged 40 to 50 in good health and CMV-seropositive. The chain combines TRBV30 with TRBJ1-6; D ambiguous. Sequenced: PBMCs. CDR3 sequence: CAWSLTGKSSPLHF. The CDR3 nucleotides are TGTGCCTGGAGCCTGACCGGGAAGTCGTCACCCCTCCACTTT.